This T cell receptor beta chain was identified during a study of cytomegalovirus exposure and HLA in healthy donors. Study conclusions and caveats: The study put 150 to 200 TCR beta chains on its list as cytomegalovirus-associated. Whilst most TCR sequences proved rare, a subset of public TCRs occurred across many donors. In a later analysis, first-cohort TCR clusters were found to tend to co-occur in the approximately 120 validation repertoires.

The method was immunoSEQ multiplex PCR; TCRdb's version includes in-frame clones alone and lacks a portion of them. The data show 65,000 to 75,000 clones, around 94% seen once. Points on this clone: Its antigen remains unknown.

V was pared by 6 bases and J by 3 bases, with 9 bases of the junction left unmatched. The CDR3 covers 16 residues. Per the germline V gene, CDR1 is SNHLY and CDR2 is FYNNEI. The origin of this receptor is a man aged 18 to 30 in good health and CMV-seropositive. The chain combines TRBV2 with TRBJ2-2, with 8 bases lining up with TRBD2. What was sequenced was PBMCs. CDR3 bases: TGTGCCAGCAGCCTATACGGGGGGGGCGACACCGGGGAGCTGTTTTTT. Translating gives CASSLYGGGDTGELFF.